The next 17 T cell receptor beta chains were all read from a single sample in a study of blood T cell repertoires in COVID-19. Sequenced by immunoSEQ multiplex PCR; TCRdb stores in-frame clones only, minus some. Of some 340,000 clones in the sample, approximately 90% were seen once. The sequencing input was PBMCs or T cells enriched from blood (not recorded which). The receptors derive from a woman in her 30s who had been exposed to COVID-19.

The chain combines TRBV7-6 with TRBJ2-1, with 7 bases fitting TRBD2. V shed 4 bases and J 8 bases; nucleotides not matched to a gene: 14. The germline V gene has CDR1 SGHVS and CDR2 FNYEAQ. The CDR3 covers 16 residues. The CDR3 sequence is CASSSPWGGSIDEQFF. In DNA, the CDR3 is TGTGCCAGCAGCTCCCCTTGGGGCGGGAGTATAGATGAGCAGTTCTTC.

Only one count was recorded for this clone. Other DNA sequences within the sample encode an identical CDR3. The J gene is TRBJ1-1, the V gene TRBV11-2; D remains ambiguous. V was clipped by 2 bases and J by 1 base, with 5 bases between them. Germline V gene lookup returns CDR1 SGHAT and CDR2 FQNNGV. The CDR3 is 13 residues long. In DNA, the CDR3 is TGTGCCAGCAGCTTAAGAGAGAACACTGAAGCTTTCTTT. Translating it yields CASSLRENTEAFF.

The chain employs TRBV5-1 and TRBJ1-1; D may be TRBD1 (5 bases). In germline, CDR1 is SGHRS, CDR2 YFSETQ. V shed 0 bases and J shed 4 bases, with 13 bases lying between them. The CDR3 consists of 15 residues. The CDR3 protein is CASSLGFGGGTEAFF. The CDR3, as DNA: TGCGCCAGCAGCTTGGGGTTCGGGGGTGGCACTGAAGCTTTCTTT. The full variable domain, its missing parts supplied by reference TRBV5-1 and TRBJ1-1, is KAGVTQTPRYLIKTRGQQVTLSCSPISGHRSVSWYQQTPGQGLQFLFEYFSETQRNKGNFPGRFSGRQFSNSRSEMNVSTLELGDSALYLCASSLGFGGGTEAFFGQGTRLTVV.

The rearrangement joins TRBV7-2 to TRBJ2-7; D unresolved. CDR1 and CDR2 from the germline V gene are SGHTA and FQGNSA. Trimming cost V 5 bases and J 1 base, with 12 bases left between them. The CDR3 loop spans 14 amino acids. The CDR3 spells CASSTGPGSYEQYF. CDR3 nucleotides: TGTGCCAGCAGCACTGGGCCAGGATCCTACGAGCAGTACTTC.

The rearrangement links TRBV4-3 to TRBJ2-4, with TRBD1 identical over 7 bases. The germline V gene has CDR1 LGHNA and CDR2 YSLEER. The J segment lost 0 bases and the V segment lost 0 bases, leaving 5 bases of the junction unmatched. This CDR3 comprises 17 residues. The CDR3 region is CASSQDYRGRAKNIQYF. The CDR3 coding sequence is TGCGCCAGCAGCCAAGATTACAGGGGCCGAGCCAAAAACATTCAGTACTTC.

This rearrangement joins TRBV7-2 to TRBJ2-7; D might be TRBD1 (6 bases). Per the germline V gene, CDR1 is SGHTA and CDR2 is FQGNSA. The CDR3 sequence is 14 residues long. With 3 bases removed from V and 2 bases from J, the gap between germline ends came to 11 bases. CDR3 nucleotides: TGTGCCAGCAGCTTGGGGGCAGGAGCCTACGAGCAGTACTTC. This translates into CASSLGAGAYEQYF. The whole variable domain, filled in from reference TRBV7-2 and TRBJ2-7, reads GAGVSQSPSNKVTEKGKDVELRCDPISGHTALYWYRQSLGQGLEFLIYFQGNSAPDKSGLPSDRFSAERTGGSVSTLTIQRTQQEDSAVYLCASSLGAGAYEQYFGPGTRLTVT.

The chain combines TRBV5-1 with TRBJ2-7; TRBD2 matches 8 bases. Germline CDR1 SGHRS, CDR2 YFSETQ. The CDR3 consists of 15 residues. V was clipped by 3 bases and J by 3 bases; unmatched bases: 8. The CDR3 sequence: CASSSHPSGGYEQYF. CDR3 bases: TGCGCCAGCAGCTCGCACCCCAGCGGGGGCTACGAGCAGTACTTC.

The chain combines TRBV5-4 with TRBJ1-5; D not certain. V dropped 1 base and J dropped 6 bases, with 8 bases sitting between them. In germline, CDR1 is SGHNT, CDR2 YYREEE (reference sequence). The CDR3 runs to 13 residues. The CDR3, as DNA: TGTGCCAGCAGCTTGAATCCGGTTCAGCCCCAGCATTTT. It yields the protein CASSLNPVQPQHF.

This chain connects TRBV13 to TRBJ2-2; 10 bases match TRBD2. The CDR3 spans 16 residues. Germline assignment: CDR1 PRHDT and CDR2 FYEKMQ (reference sequence). The J segment lost 2 bases and the V segment lost 5 bases, leaving 5 bases of the junction unmatched. CDR3 nucleotides: TGTGCCAGCAGCCTTCTAGCGGGGGAAAACACCGGGGAGCTGTTTTTT. This gives the protein CASSLLAGENTGELFF.

V is TRBV30 and J is TRBJ2-1; TRBD1 matches at 10 bases. Per germline, CDR1 GTSNPN and CDR2 SVGIG (reference sequence). J was trimmed by 7 bases and V by 6 bases; bases with no gene match: 3. CDR3 length equals 12 residues. CDR3 amino acids: CACSDRGNEQFF. CDR3 DNA sequence: TGTGCCTGCTCGGACAGGGGGAATGAGCAGTTCTTC.

The V call is TRBV11-2, the J call TRBJ2-7; D perhaps matches TRBD2 (5 bases). In germline, CDR1 is SGHAT, CDR2 FQNNGV. The ends were cut back, 4 bases at V and 4 bases at J, with 11 bases in the middle. This CDR3 has 13 residues. The CDR3 nucleotides are TGTGCCAGCAGCTCCATCAGCGGTTACGAGCAGTACTTC. Its translation: CASSSISGYEQYF.

About this clone: The DNA is left out, because the CDR3 cannot be placed on it with certainty; the CDR3 is given as TCRdb lists it. The gene calls are TRBV12-2 and TRBJ2-2; the DNA was not compared with TRBD1, the D call given in the table. TRBV12-2 is assigned pseudogene status. 21 amino acids form the CDR3, both terminal residues included. The CDR3 protein is CASRLVLTGSTGVLFFGELFF.

The chain employs TRBV27 and TRBJ2-7, with D possibly being TRBD1 (6 bases). V dropped 3 bases and J dropped 3 bases, with 21 bases sitting between them. Per germline, CDR1 MNHEY and CDR2 SMNVEV (reference sequence). CDR3 length: 17 amino acids. Written as DNA, the CDR3 is TGTGCCAGCAGTTTCAAAGGTGGGTTAGACAGGTACTACGAGCAGTACTTC. Its protein is CASSFKGGLDRYYEQYF.

The J gene is TRBJ1-1, the V gene TRBV3-1 (or the pseudogene TRBV3-2); D not certain. This CDR3 is 14 amino acids long. Trimming stripped 4 bases from V and 7 bases from J, with 16 bases between. Germline CDR1 reads LGHDT; CDR2 reads YNNKEL (reference sequence). As DNA, the CDR3 is TGTGCCAGCAGCCCGCCTGGGAGGCAGGTTGAAGCTTTCTTT. This codes for CASSPPGRQVEAFF.

The chain carries TRBV27 and TRBJ2-7; 7 bases fit TRBD1. Unmatched junction bases numbered 5, after V lost 4 bases and J lost 2 bases. Germline CDR1 MNHEY, CDR2 SMNVEV (reference sequence). The length of the CDR3 is 14 residues. The CDR3 protein is CASSSRQGTYEQYF. CDR3 DNA: TGTGCCAGCAGTTCCCGACAGGGAACCTACGAGCAGTACTTC.

V and J are TRBV27 and TRBJ1-3; D is unresolved. With 1 base removed from V and 8 bases from J, the gap between germline ends came to 24 bases. Germline-derived CDR1 and CDR2 are MNHEY and SMNVEV (reference sequence). This CDR3 has 18 amino acids. CDR3 region: CASSLFGSGRIGGDTIYF. The DNA for the CDR3 is TGTGCCAGCAGTTTATTTGGTAGTGGAAGAATTGGAGGTGACACCATATATTTT.

The chain has TRBV2 and TRBJ1-1; TRBD1 matches 7 bases. The CDR3 runs to 14 residues. Germline lookup yields CDR1 SNHLY and CDR2 FYNNEI. The V and J ends lost 8 bases and 1 base, in that order; junction bases with no gene match: 7. In DNA form, the CDR3 reads TGTGCCAGCGACTCAACAGGGGAGAACACTGAAGCTTTCTTT. It specifies CASDSTGENTEAFF.